A single sample is the source of the 25 T cell receptor beta chains below, sequenced in a study of T-cell memory formation after mild COVID-19. Each CDR3 protein gets one entry after TCRdb re-called the 5' RACE reads with MiXCR. The data show about 620,000 distinct CDR3 sequences, approximately 19% seen once. The sample was PBMCs or a T cell subset sorted from them (not recorded which). The receptor set was obtained from an adult woman who had mild COVID-19 (a few samples of this study predate the infection). Cell type and time point are not known.

This clonotype was seen a handful of times. This chain joins TRBV4-2 and TRBJ2-1; 11 bases are shared with TRBD2. The length of the CDR3 is 16 residues. Trimming cost V 4 bases and J 4 bases; bases outside gene matches: 6. Germline V gives CDR1 LGHNA, CDR2 YNFKEQ. CDR3 DNA sequence: TGTGCCAGCAGCCCGGGACTAGCGGCGCTTTACAATGAGCAGTTCTTC. This codes for CASSPGLAALYNEQFF.

This clonotype occurred many times. CDR3 DNA: TGCAGCGTCCGTGCTGAGGTGGACTTCTACGAGCAGTACTTC. Protein sequence: CSVRAEVDFYEQYF. V gene TRBV29-1 combines with J gene TRBJ2-7; D is possibly TRBD2 (5 bases). Germline V gene lookup returns CDR1 SQVTM and CDR2 ANQGSEA. The CDR3 is 14 amino acids. The V end lost 6 bases, the J end lost 3 bases, and 18 bases lay between the germline ends.

The CDR3 loop is CASSSESLTQYF. The CDR3 DNA reads TGTGCCAGCAGCTCCGAAAGCCTTACGCAGTATTTT. The V and J genes are TRBV7-6 and TRBJ2-3; D unresolved. Trimming took off 4 bases at V and 8 bases at J, with 10 bases between the two ends. This CDR3 is built from 12 residues. Germline CDR1 and CDR2: SGHVS and FNYEAQ.

This clonotype was counted only a few times. This sequence joins TRBV6-2 or TRBV6-3 and TRBJ2-1, with D perhaps matching TRBD1 or TRBD2 (5 bases each). This CDR3 has 15 residues. V dropped 6 bases and J dropped 2 bases, with 14 bases sitting between them. CDR1 is MNHEY and CDR2 is SVGEGT in the germline V gene. In DNA form, the CDR3 reads TGTGCCAGCAGCCCGGGTGGGGACCCCTACAATGAGCAGTTCTTC. Translated, it gives CASSPGGDPYNEQFF.

The rearrangement links TRBV6-5 to TRBJ2-7, with 7 bases fitting TRBD1. CDR1 MNHEY and CDR2 SVGAGI come from the germline V gene. Losses at the gene ends were 6 bases for V and 0 bases for J; bases not matched to a gene: 8. The CDR3 loop spans 15 amino acids. The CDR3 protein is CASRAGQESSYEQYF. The DNA of the CDR3 is TGTGCCAGCAGGGCCGGACAGGAAAGCTCCTACGAGCAGTACTTC.

This clonotype was counted only a few times. This chain uses TRBV7-8 with TRBJ2-7; D possibly corresponds to TRBD2 (6 bases). Trimming pared 5 bases from V and 5 bases from J, leaving 16 bases between. The CDR3 covers 14 residues. The V gene's germline CDR1 is SGHVS and CDR2 FQNEAQ. CDR3 DNA sequence: TGTGCCAGCAGCCTGTCTGGGACTTCCGACGAGCAGTACTTC. Residues: CASSLSGTSDEQYF.

The chain has TRBV20-1 and TRBJ2-3, with 8 positions matching TRBD2. This CDR3 contains 16 residues. Germline lookup yields CDR1 DFQATT and CDR2 SNEGSKA (reference sequence). V lost 4 bases and J lost 0; bases outside the gene matches: 9. In nucleotides, the CDR3 is TGCAGTGCTAACCCAAATAGCGGGGACAGCACAGATACGCAGTATTTT. This translates into CSANPNSGDSTDTQYF.

The chain has TRBV3-1 and TRBJ2-3; D perhaps matches TRBD1 (6 bases). The CDR3 sequence is 16 residues long. Germline CDR1 LGHDT, CDR2 YNNKEL (reference sequence). The germline V and J ends were trimmed by 0 bases and 5 bases, with 15 bases remaining between them. The CDR3 loop reads CASSQEGTPDRDTQYF. The CDR3 coding sequence is TGTGCCAGCAGCCAAGAGGGTACCCCGGACAGAGATACGCAGTATTTT.

V and J are TRBV19 and TRBJ1-2, with 7 bases matching TRBD1. CDR3 length equals 13 residues. Germline lookup yields CDR1 LNHDA and CDR2 SQIVND (reference sequence). V lost 4 bases, J lost 4 bases, and 3 bases stayed unmatched. This CDR3 reads CASSNQGGYGYTF. CDR3 nucleotides: TGTGCCAGTAGTAACCAGGGGGGCTATGGCTACACCTTC.

The chain uses TRBV10-1 and TRBJ2-4; possibly TRBD1 or TRBD2 for D (5 bases each). In germline, CDR1 is WNHNN, CDR2 SYGVQD (reference sequence). The V gene lost 6 bases and the J gene lost 1 base, with 19 bases spanning the gap. This CDR3 has 17 residues. The CDR3 region is CASSSGDALGAKNIQYF. CDR3 DNA sequence: TGCGCCAGCAGCTCCGGGGACGCCTTGGGGGCCAAAAACATTCAGTACTTC.

Ten or more counts support this clonotype. The chain carries TRBV7-2 and TRBJ1-2, with D maybe TRBD1 (5 bases). Between the trimmed V and J ends, which lost 1 base and 4 bases, there was a span of 13 bases. CDR3 length: 15 amino acids. Germline V lookup: CDR1 SGHTA, CDR2 FQGNSA. The DNA of the CDR3 is TGTGCCAGCAGCTTAGGGTTCTCCCAGGGCTATGGCTACACCTTC. Translated, it gives CASSLGFSQGYGYTF.

The V and J genes are TRBV5-1 and TRBJ2-3; D gene ambiguous. CDR1 and CDR2 (germline): SGHRS, YFSETQ. The V gene lost 4 bases and the J gene lost 4 bases, with 10 bases spanning the gap. The CDR3 spans 13 residues. CDR3 sequence reads: CASSPVVSDTQYF. Written as DNA, the CDR3 is TGCGCCAGCAGCCCGGTGGTCTCAGATACGCAGTATTTT.

In this sample, this clonotype turned up a few times. Here the CDR3 reads CASSDLAGAVTNEQFF. In DNA, the CDR3 is TGTGCCAGCAGTGACCTAGCGGGGGCGGTTACGAATGAGCAGTTCTTC. The V gene is TRBV12-3 or TRBV12-4, the J gene TRBJ2-1; TRBD2 matches at 10 bases. The length of the CDR3 is 16 residues. The junction had 11 bases not matched to a gene; V was cut back by 5 bases and J by 7 bases.

This clonotype has a handful of counts. The V gene is TRBV9, the J gene TRBJ2-1; 11 nucleotides line up with TRBD2. CDR3 size: 18 residues. V gave up 2 bases and J gave up 0 bases; unmatched junction bases: 7. Germline CDR1 reads SGDLS; CDR2 reads YYNGEE. CDR3 nucleotide sequence: TGTGCCAGCAGCGTTTCCCCTAGCGGGAGGCTCTCCTACAATGAGCAGTTCTTC. This translates into CASSVSPSGRLSYNEQFF.

The chain has TRBV6-5 and TRBJ2-7; D remains unclear. This CDR3 contains 13 residues. V shed 2 bases and J shed 3 bases, with 8 bases lying between them. Germline V lookup: CDR1 MNHEY, CDR2 SVGAGI. CDR3 in DNA: TGTGCCAGCAGTTACGGCGAGAACTACGAGCAGTACTTC. The encoded protein is CASSYGENYEQYF.

In this sample, this clonotype turned up a few times. The chain joins TRBV12-3 or TRBV12-4 to TRBJ2-3, with 10 bases matching TRBD1. This CDR3 has 15 amino acids. J lost 5 bases, V lost 2 bases, and 4 bases had no gene match. The CDR3 region is CASSLMDRGLDTQYF. Here the CDR3 DNA reads TGTGCCAGCAGTTTAATGGACAGGGGGTTAGATACGCAGTATTTT.

The chain combines TRBV12-3 or TRBV12-4 with TRBJ2-6, with 9 bases that match TRBD1. CDR3 length: 17 amino acids. Trimming cost V 6 bases and J 0 bases; bases outside gene matches: 6. CDR3 sequence reads: CASRLGQGHSGANVLTF. The CDR3 DNA follows: TGTGCCAGCAGACTTGGACAGGGGCACTCTGGGGCCAACGTCCTGACTTTC.

The rearrangement joins TRBV15 to TRBJ2-1; D is uncertain. The germline CDR1 and CDR2 sequences are LNHNV and YYDKDF (reference sequence). Trimming removed 0 bases from V and 0 bases from J, with 6 bases in between. The CDR3 length is 15 residues. CDR3 sequence: CATSRERLSYNEQFF. The DNA of the CDR3 is TGTGCCACCAGCAGAGAGAGACTCTCCTACAATGAGCAGTTCTTC.

DNA of the CDR3: TGTGCCAGCAGCCCCCTGAGGAGGGGGGTCCCAGATACGCAGTATTTT. Translated, it gives CASSPLRRGVPDTQYF. The genes are TRBV6-2 or TRBV6-3 and TRBJ2-3; D assignment may be TRBD1 or TRBD2 (6 bases each). Germline CDR1 MNHEY, CDR2 SVGEGT. The germline V and J ends were trimmed by 6 bases and 4 bases, with 20 bases remaining between them. The CDR3 length is 16 residues.

The rearrangement links TRBV6-1 to TRBJ2-1; the match to TRBD2 covers 11 bases. The trim removed 3 bases at V and 9 bases at J, leaving 10 bases unmatched. Germline V gene sequence: CDR1 MNHNS, CDR2 SASEGT. The CDR3 extends over 16 amino acids. DNA of the CDR3: TGTGCCAGCAGTGACATAGCGGGGGGGCGCGGCGTTGAGCAGTTCTTC. It codes for CASSDIAGGRGVEQFF.

The V gene is TRBV5-5, the J gene TRBJ2-3; D is ambiguous. The V end was cut by 0 bases, the J end by 3 bases, with 11 bases between. The CDR3 has 15 residues. The germline V gene has CDR1 SGHKS and CDR2 YYEKEE (reference sequence). CDR3 protein: CASSLASVGTDTQYF. The CDR3 bases are TGTGCCAGCAGCTTGGCCTCGGTGGGGACAGATACGCAGTATTTT.

This clonotype has more than one count but fewer than ten. The genes are TRBV29-1 and TRBJ2-7; 7 positions agree with TRBD2. Germline V gene data show CDR1 as SQVTM and CDR2 as ANQGSEA. This CDR3 comprises 14 residues. Trimming took 5 bases from V and 3 from J; bases not matched to a gene: 10. The CDR3 sequence is CSVRPSGTVYEQYF. CDR3 sequence (DNA): TGCAGCGTTCGGCCCAGCGGGACGGTCTACGAGCAGTACTTC.

CDR3 in DNA: TGCAGTGCTGCGGGGGCCGGTCGAACCTACGAGCAGTACTTC. It is translated as CSAAGAGRTYEQYF. This rearrangement joins TRBV20-1 to TRBJ2-7; D is possibly TRBD2 (7 bases). Germline loops: CDR1 DFQATT, CDR2 SNEGSKA (reference sequence). The ends were cut back, 5 bases at V and 2 bases at J, with 16 bases in the middle. This CDR3 is 14 amino acids long.

This clonotype was counted between two and nine times. The rearrangement uses TRBV20-1 and TRBJ2-5, with D possibly matching TRBD2 (5 bases). Germline V gene sequence: CDR1 DFQATT, CDR2 SNEGSKA (reference sequence). Between the trimmed V and J ends, which lost 6 bases and 8 bases, there was a span of 16 bases. The CDR3 loop spans 12 amino acids. The CDR3 protein is CSAGIRGDTQYF. As DNA, the CDR3 is TGCAGTGCCGGGATCCGGGGAGACACCCAGTACTTC.

Here the CDR3 DNA reads TGCAGTGCTAGAAAACCAGCCGGTGGCTACACCTTC. As protein: CSARKPAGGYTF. V gene TRBV20-1 combines with J gene TRBJ1-2; no firm D call. The CDR3 consists of 12 residues. V was shortened by 2 bases and J by 7 bases, with 11 bases between the two germline ends. Germline V CDR1 and CDR2: DFQATT, SNEGSKA (reference sequence).